This is a list of T cell receptor beta chains from one sample in a study of blood T cell repertoires in COVID-19. Libraries were prepared by immunoSEQ multiplex PCR; TCRdb keeps only in-frame clonotypes and omits some of them. The sample has some 170,000 clones; roughly 86% are singletons. What was sequenced was peripheral blood. The receptors derive from a woman in her 50s with acute or convalescent COVID-19. The CDR3 runs from the conserved cysteine through the conserved F or W. Fields, in order: D gene, V gene, J gene, CDR3 protein. The D gene is left open where the match is weak.

>TRBD2|TRBV4-1|TRBJ2-7
CASSLSTSASREQYF
>NA|TRBV2|TRBJ1-1
CASRARAMNTEAFF
>TRBD2|TRBV27|TRBJ2-1
CASTEAVLAGGGYNEQFF
>NA|TRBV18|TRBJ1-1
CASSDSLTKKAFF
>TRBD1|TRBV30|TRBJ2-1
CAWRGDRGRNEQFF
>NA|TRBV5-8|TRBJ1-5
CASSVGQFKGNQPQHF
>NA|TRBV6-2/TRBV6-3|TRBJ2-3
CASSHRRSGSNTDTQYF
>NA|TRBV2|TRBJ2-1
CATVVGEYNEQFF
>NA|TRBV19|TRBJ1-3
CASTAQSGNTIYF
>NA|TRBV4-3|TRBJ1-2
CASSQGRRPNGYTF
>NA|TRBV5-1|TRBJ1-5
CASSLGDSGGQPQHF
>NA|TRBV5-6|TRBJ2-3
CASSIPGATDTQYF
>TRBD2|TRBV18|TRBJ2-3
CASSPIREGGHTQYF
>TRBD1|TRBV5-4|TRBJ1-6
CASSSRGTADNSPLHF
>NA|TRBV7-2|TRBJ2-7
CASSRRGGDSYEQYF
>TRBD1|TRBV5-8|TRBJ1-2
CASSLGTGGIGYGYTF
>TRBD2|TRBV15|TRBJ2-1
CATSPQLAAYNEQFF
>NA|TRBV27|TRBJ2-3
CASSPPSRDTQYF
>NA|TRBV7-2|TRBJ2-3
CASSLVPLVTDTQYF
>NA|TRBV2|TRBJ2-7
CASRRTLLEQYF
>NA|TRBV19|TRBJ1-1
CASSGTTTEAFF
>TRBD2|TRBV7-8|TRBJ2-3
CASSFLAGSTDTQYF
>TRBD2|TRBV7-2|TRBJ2-7
CASSLEASGTYEQYF
>NA|TRBV11-2|TRBJ2-2
CASSHLKGELFF
>TRBD1|TRBV27|TRBJ2-3
CASSYYRDSNTDTQYF
>NA|TRBV19|TRBJ1-2
CASKAGPGYGYTF
>NA|TRBV10-3|TRBJ1-1
CAISLGGNTEAFF
>NA|TRBV29-1|TRBJ2-3
CSVLGGSTDTQYF